This T cell receptor (beta chain) was identified in a study of a mutant IDH1 vaccine in newly diagnosed glioma. Overall study context: The sex distribution of treated patients was about 62% male and about 38% female, with a mean age of roughly 40 years.

This CDR3 comprises 18 residues. Time point: week 47, end of study. Each dose delivered 300 ug of mutant IDH1 20-mer peptide subcutaneously with imiquimod. Tumors from donors were new WHO grade 3 or 4 IDH1-mutant astrocytomas with ATRX loss. Note on this clone: The antigen is undetermined.

Repertoires were generated with immunoSEQ multiplex PCR, while TCRdb's copy carries only in-frame clones and drops some. The table records fewer than 95,000 clones, 81% of them present only once. This rearrangement joins TRBV21-1 to TRBJ1-5; no check of the table's D call, TRBD1, against the DNA was made. TRBV21-1 is described as a pseudogene. The sequenced sample was PBMCs, obtained from a glioma patient whose treatment included an IDH1 peptide vaccine. This TCR derives from a man aged 35 to 55 with glioma. CDR3 in amino acids: CASSEGQGSLYSNQPQHF. CDR3 coding DNA: TGTGCCAGCAGCGAGGGACAGGGTTCCCTTTATAGCAATCAGCCCCAGCATTTT.